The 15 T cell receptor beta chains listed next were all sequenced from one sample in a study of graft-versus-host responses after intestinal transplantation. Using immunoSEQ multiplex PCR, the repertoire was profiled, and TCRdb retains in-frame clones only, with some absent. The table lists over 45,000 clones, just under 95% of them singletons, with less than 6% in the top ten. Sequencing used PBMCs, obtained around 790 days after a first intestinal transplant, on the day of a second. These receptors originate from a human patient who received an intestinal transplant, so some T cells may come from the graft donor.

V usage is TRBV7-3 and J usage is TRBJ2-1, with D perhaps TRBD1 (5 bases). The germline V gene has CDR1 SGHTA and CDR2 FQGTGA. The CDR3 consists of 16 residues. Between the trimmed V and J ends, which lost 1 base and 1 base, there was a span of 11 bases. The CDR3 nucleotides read TGTGCCAGCAGCTTAAATGGGGCAGAATCCTACAATGAGCAGTTCTTC. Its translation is CASSLNGAESYNEQFF.

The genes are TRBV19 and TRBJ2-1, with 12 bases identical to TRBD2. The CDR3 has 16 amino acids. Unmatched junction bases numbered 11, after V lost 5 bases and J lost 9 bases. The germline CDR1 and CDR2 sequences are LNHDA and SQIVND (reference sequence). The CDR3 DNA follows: TGTGCCAGTAGTGCTGCGACTAGCGGGAGAGGGAGTGAGCAGTTCTTC. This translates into CASSAATSGRGSEQFF.

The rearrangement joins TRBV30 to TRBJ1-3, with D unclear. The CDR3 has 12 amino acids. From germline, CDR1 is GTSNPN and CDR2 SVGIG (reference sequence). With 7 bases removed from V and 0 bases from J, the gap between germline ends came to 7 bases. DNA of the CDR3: TGTGCCTACACTAGCTCTGGAAACACCATATATTTT. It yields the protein CAYTSSGNTIYF.

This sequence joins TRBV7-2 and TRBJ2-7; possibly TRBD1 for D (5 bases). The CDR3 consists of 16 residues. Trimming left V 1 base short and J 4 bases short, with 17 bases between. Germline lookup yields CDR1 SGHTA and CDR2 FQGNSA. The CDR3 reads CASSLDGALPGYEQYF. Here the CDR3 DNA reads TGTGCCAGCAGCTTAGATGGGGCGCTACCCGGATACGAGCAGTACTTC. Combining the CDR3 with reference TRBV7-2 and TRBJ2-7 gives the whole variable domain GAGVSQSPSNKVTEKGKDVELRCDPISGHTALYWYRQSLGQGLEFLIYFQGNSAPDKSGLPSDRFSAERTGGSVSTLTIQRTQQEDSAVYLCASSLDGALPGYEQYFGPGTRLTVT.

DNA for the CDR3: TGTGCCAGCAGCCAAGAGGGAATCAGGGAGAACACTGAAGCTTTCTTT. Translating gives CASSQEGIRENTEAFF. The chain recombines TRBV4-2 with TRBJ1-1; D possibly corresponds to TRBD1 (5 bases). The CDR3 runs 16 residues. V lost 0 bases, J lost 1 base, and 12 bases lay in between. Germline values: CDR1 LGHNA, CDR2 YNFKEQ.

CDR3 DNA sequence: TGTGCCAGCGGGACAGGGAATTCACCCCTCCACTTT. Protein sequence: CASGTGNSPLHF. The J gene is TRBJ1-6, the V gene TRBV7-3, with 9 bases aligning to TRBD1. The CDR3 is 12 amino acids. The germline gives CDR1 SGHTA, CDR2 FQGTGA. With 8 bases clipped from V and 7 bases from J, the junction kept 0 bases outside the gene matches.

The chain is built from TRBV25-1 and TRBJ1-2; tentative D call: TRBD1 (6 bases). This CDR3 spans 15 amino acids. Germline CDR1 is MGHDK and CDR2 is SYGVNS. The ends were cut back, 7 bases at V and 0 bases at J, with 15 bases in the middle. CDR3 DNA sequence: TGTGCCAGCACCGAAGGACAGTCCCCTAACTATGGCTACACCTTC. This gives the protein CASTEGQSPNYGYTF.

In DNA, the CDR3 is TGTGCCAGCTCGCAGGACAGTAACACTGAAGCTTTCTTT. Its translation: CASSQDSNTEAFF. This rearrangement joins TRBV18 to TRBJ1-1, with D possibly being TRBD1 (6 bases). This CDR3 is 13 amino acids long. CDR1 and CDR2 from the germline V gene are KGHSH and LQKENI. Trimming shortened V by 6 bases and J by 2 bases, and 10 bases separated the two germline ends.

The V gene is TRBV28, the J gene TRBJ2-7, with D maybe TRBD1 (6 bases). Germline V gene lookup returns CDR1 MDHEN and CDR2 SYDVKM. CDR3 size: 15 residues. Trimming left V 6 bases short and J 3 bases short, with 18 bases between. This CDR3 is CASRFFRDNVYEQYF. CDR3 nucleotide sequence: TGTGCCAGCAGGTTCTTCCGGGACAACGTCTACGAGCAGTACTTC.

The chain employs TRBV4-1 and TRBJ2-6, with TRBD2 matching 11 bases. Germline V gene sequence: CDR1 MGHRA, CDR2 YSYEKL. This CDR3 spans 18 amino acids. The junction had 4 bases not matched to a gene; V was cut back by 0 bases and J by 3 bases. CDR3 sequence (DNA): TGCGCCAGCAGCCAAGATCCTAGCGGGAGGTTTGGGGCCAACGTCCTGACTTTC. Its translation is CASSQDPSGRFGANVLTF.

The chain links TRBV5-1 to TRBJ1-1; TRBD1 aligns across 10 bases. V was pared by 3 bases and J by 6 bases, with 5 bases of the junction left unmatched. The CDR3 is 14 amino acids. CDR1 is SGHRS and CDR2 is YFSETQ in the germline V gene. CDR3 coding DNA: TGCGCCAGCAGCTCGGTGACAGGGGGCTCTGAAGCTTTCTTT. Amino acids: CASSSVTGGSEAFF.

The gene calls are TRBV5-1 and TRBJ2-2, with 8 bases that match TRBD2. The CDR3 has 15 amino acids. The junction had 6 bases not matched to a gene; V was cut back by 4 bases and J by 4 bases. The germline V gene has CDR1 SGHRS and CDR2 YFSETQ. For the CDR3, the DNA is TGCGCCAGCAGCCCCGGGGGGGCGGGCACCGGGGAGCTGTTTTTT. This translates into CASSPGGAGTGELFF.

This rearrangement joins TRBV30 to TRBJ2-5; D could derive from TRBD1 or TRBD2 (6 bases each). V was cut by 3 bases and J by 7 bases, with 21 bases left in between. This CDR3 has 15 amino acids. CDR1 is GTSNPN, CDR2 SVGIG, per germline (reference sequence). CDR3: CAWSLEGVGVGTQYF. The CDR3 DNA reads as TGTGCCTGGAGCTTGGAGGGGGTGGGGGTAGGGACCCAGTACTTC. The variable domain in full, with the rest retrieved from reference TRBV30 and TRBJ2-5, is SQTIHQWPATLVQPVGSPLSLECTVEGTSNPNLYWYRQAAGRGLQLLFYSVGIGQISSEVPQNLSASRPQDRQFILSSKKLLLSDSGFYLCAWSLEGVGVGTQYFGPGTRLLVL.

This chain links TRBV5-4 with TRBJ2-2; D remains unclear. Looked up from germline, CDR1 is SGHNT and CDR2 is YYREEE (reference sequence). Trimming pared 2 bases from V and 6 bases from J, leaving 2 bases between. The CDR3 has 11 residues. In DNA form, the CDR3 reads TGTGCCAGCAGCTTCGCCGGGGAGCTGTTTTTT. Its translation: CASSFAGELFF.

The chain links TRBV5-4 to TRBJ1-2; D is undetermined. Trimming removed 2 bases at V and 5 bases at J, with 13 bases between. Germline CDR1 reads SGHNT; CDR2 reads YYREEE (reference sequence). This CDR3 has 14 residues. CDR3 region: CASSFDPGSYGYTF. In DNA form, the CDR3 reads TGTGCCAGCAGCTTCGATCCAGGATCTTATGGCTACACCTTC.